This passage covers 9 T cell receptor beta chains from one sample sequenced in a study of T cell repertoires in cytomegalovirus infection. TCRdb processed the reads anew with MiXCR; each CDR3 protein has one entry. The table lists 400,000 to 550,000 distinct CDR3 sequences, about 11% of them singletons. Sequencing used PBMCs. These TCRs come from a human donor in good health (CMV status not recorded). Some clones in this sample may be carry-over from other donors' samples.

This clonotype was observed many times. The V gene is TRBV12-3 or TRBV12-4, the J gene TRBJ2-2; D possibly corresponds to TRBD1 (6 bases). The CDR3 spans 16 residues. Trimming pared 5 bases from V and 4 bases from J, leaving 17 bases between. CDR3 sequence reads: CASSPVGQGSTGELFF. The CDR3 DNA reads TGTGCCAGCAGTCCGGTCGGGCAGGGGAGCACCGGGGAGCTGTTTTTT.

In this sample, this clonotype turned up many times. V and J are TRBV12-3 or TRBV12-4 and TRBJ2-1; 9 bases align to TRBD1. The CDR3 has 14 amino acids. J gave up 6 bases and V 5 bases, and 5 bases lay outside the gene matches. The CDR3 DNA is TGTGCCAGCAGTCTTTGGGACAGGGTCAATGAGCAGTTCTTC. Residues: CASSLWDRVNEQFF.

A word on this clonotype: At one of its ends the junction is not consistent with the germline gene, which may arise from a read error. The genes are TRBV28 and TRBJ2-5, with 10 nucleotides matching TRBD2. The CDR3 is 14 amino acids. From germline, CDR1 is MDHEN and CDR2 SYDVKM. CDR3 DNA: TGTGCCACTAATCTAGCGGGAGTTCCCGAGACCCTGTACTTC. Its translation: CATNLAGVPETLYF.

This clonotype was observed many times. The chain joins TRBV5-6 to TRBJ2-1; tentatively, D is TRBD1 (6 bases). Trimming shortened V by 4 bases and J by 8 bases, and 22 bases separated the two germline ends. This CDR3 comprises 16 residues. The germline V gene has CDR1 SGHDT and CDR2 YYEEEE. DNA for the CDR3: TGTGCCAGCAGCACCCCCGGGACATGGGGTCGGGATGAGCAGTTCTTC. Protein sequence: CASSTPGTWGRDEQFF. The full variable domain, rest sourced from reference TRBV5-6 and TRBJ2-1, is DAGVTQSPTHLIKTRGQQVTLRCSPKSGHDTVSWYQQALGQGPQFIFQYYEEEERQRGNFPDRFSGHQFPNYSSELNVNALLLGDSALYLCASSTPGTWGRDEQFFGPGTRLTVL.

The chain employs TRBV2 and TRBJ1-1; tentative D call: TRBD1 (5 bases). Germline V gene sequence: CDR1 SNHLY, CDR2 FYNNEI. V lost 11 bases to trimming and J lost 5 bases, with 21 bases between them. CDR3 length: 14 residues. For the CDR3, the DNA is TGTGCCGCCGGGAGGGGCCCAGGTAGGACTGAAGCTTTCTTT. This translates into CAAGRGPGRTEAFF. Looking up the rest from reference TRBV2 and TRBJ1-1 gives the full variable domain: EPEVTQTPSHQVTQMGQEVILRCVPISNHLYFYWYRQILGQKVEFLVSFYNNEISEKSEIFDDQFSVERPDGSNFTLKIRSTKLEDSAMYFCAAGRGPGRTEAFFGQGTRLTVV.

This clonotype was detected many times. The chain links TRBV6-2 or TRBV6-3 to TRBJ2-1, with 12 bases identical to TRBD2. Germline CDR1 MNHEY, CDR2 SVGEGT. The trim removed 7 bases at V and 7 bases at J, leaving 5 bases unmatched. The CDR3 has 14 amino acids. The CDR3 DNA is TGTGCCAGCACCAAAGGGACTAGCGGGAATGAGCAGTTCTTC. Its translation: CASTKGTSGNEQFF.

The chain combines TRBV20-1 with TRBJ2-3, with a tentative D call TRBD1 (5 bases). CDR3 length: 15 residues. Trimming took 0 bases from V and 0 from J, leaving 10 bases between them. CDR1 and CDR2 from the germline V gene are DFQATT and SNEGSKA (reference sequence). CDR3 amino acids: CSARDLGVSTDTQYF. For the CDR3, the DNA is TGCAGTGCTAGAGATTTAGGGGTCAGCACAGATACGCAGTATTTT.

The V and J genes are TRBV20-1 and TRBJ2-1, with 9 bases lining up with TRBD1. Germline CDR1 reads DFQATT; CDR2 reads SNEGSKA (reference sequence). The V segment lost 6 bases and the J segment 5 bases; nucleotides outside the gene matches: 8. There are 14 residues in the CDR3. In DNA, the CDR3 is TGCAGTGCCCGCCCGGGACAGGGTGACAATGAGCAGTTCTTC. It codes for CSARPGQGDNEQFF.

This clonotype was observed many times. The V and J genes are TRBV11-2 and TRBJ2-3, with 10 bases aligning to TRBD2. Germline assignment: CDR1 SGHAT and CDR2 FQNNGV. The CDR3 contains 18 residues. The V and J ends lost 0 bases and 2 bases, in that order; junction bases with no gene match: 8. The CDR3 reads CASSLDWSGGDFTDTQYF. CDR3 nucleotide sequence: TGTGCCAGCAGCTTAGATTGGAGCGGGGGGGATTTCACAGATACGCAGTATTTT.